This passage covers 27 T cell receptor beta chains from one sample sequenced in a study of T cell repertoires in cytomegalovirus infection (dated by TCRdb to the late 2010s). Instrument used: Illumina HiSeq 1500. The public sequencing data were trimmed at Q25 with fastp and processed into clonotypes with MiXCR by TCRdb, which kept only in-frame beta chains. Every distinct CDR3 protein forms one entry, paired with its most common genes and DNA. The sample table holds approximately 630,000 distinct CDR3 sequences, of which roughly 24% were seen once. The ten biggest clones cover 7% to 9% of the sample. The sequenced sample was CD8+ T cells from PBMCs. These receptors all come from a human donor in good health (CMV status not recorded). Some clones in this sample may be carry-over from other donors' samples.

The chain couples TRBV6-2 or TRBV6-3 to TRBJ2-3; D may be TRBD2 (6 bases). This CDR3 is built from 16 residues. The germline V gene has CDR1 MNHEY and CDR2 SVGEGT. Trimming took off 6 bases at V and 0 bases at J, with 16 bases between the two ends. For the CDR3, the DNA is TGTGCCAGCAGGCCCCTAGCGAGTGCTAGCACAGATACGCAGTATTTT. It specifies CASRPLASASTDTQYF.

In its sample, this clonotype was seen a few times. The chain has TRBV6-2 or TRBV6-3 and TRBJ2-2, with a weak D call TRBD2 (5 bases). The CDR3 has 13 residues. Deletions cut 7 bases from V and 5 bases from J, with 11 bases between. CDR1 is MNHEY and CDR2 is SVGEGT in the germline V gene. CDR3 amino acids: CASKPGWTGELFF. DNA of the CDR3: TGTGCCAGCAAACCGGGATGGACCGGGGAGCTGTTTTTT.

This clonotype was counted between two and nine times. The chain recombines TRBV7-9 with TRBJ1-2; no firm D call. V shed 5 bases and J shed 3 bases, with 10 bases lying between them. CDR3 length: 13 amino acids. Germline V gene sequence: CDR1 SEHNR, CDR2 FQNEAQ (reference sequence). As DNA, the CDR3 is TGTGCCAGCAGCCTCACGAACCACTATGGCTACACCTTC. Its protein product is CASSLTNHYGYTF. The full variable domain, with the rest looked up from reference TRBV7-9 and TRBJ1-2, is DTGVSQNPRHKITKRGQNVTFRCDPISEHNRLYWYRQTLGQGPEFLTYFQNEAQLEKSRLLSDRFSAERPKGSFSTLEIQRTEQGDSAMYLCASSLTNHYGYTFGSGTRLTVV.

This clonotype has at least ten counts. The chain links TRBV7-9 to TRBJ1-1; D gene ambiguous. The germline V gene encodes CDR1 SEHNR and CDR2 FQNEAQ (reference sequence). Deletions cut 7 bases from V and 1 base from J, with 19 bases between. This CDR3 region has 16 residues. The CDR3 nucleotides are TGTGCCAGCAAGAGCGGGGTGGCAGCAAGGAACACTGAAGCTTTCTTT. Amino acids: CASKSGVAARNTEAFF.

This clonotype was detected ten times or more. V usage is TRBV7-2 and J usage is TRBJ2-7; possibly TRBD2 for D (5 bases). The CDR3 contains 15 residues. Germline-derived CDR1 and CDR2 are SGHTA and FQGNSA. Trimming shortened V by 2 bases and J by 1 base, and 12 bases separated the two germline ends. The CDR3 DNA is TGTGCCAGCAGCTTATCGCTAGGAGGATCCTACGAGCAGTACGTC. Translated, it gives CASSLSLGGSYEQYV.

The gene calls are TRBV7-9 and TRBJ1-1, with 8 bases matching TRBD1. Germline V gene lookup returns CDR1 SEHNR and CDR2 FQNEAQ (reference sequence). J lost 5 bases, V lost 10 bases, and 12 bases had no gene match. This CDR3 contains 14 residues. CDR3 in amino acids: CATATGALRTEAFF. DNA of the CDR3: TGTGCCACCGCGACAGGGGCCTTGAGAACTGAAGCTTTCTTT.

Points on this clonotype: A much larger clone lies a single base off, so this may be a read error. The chain has TRBV7-6 and TRBJ2-2; D possibly corresponds to TRBD1 (5 bases). Trimming shortened V by 8 bases and J by 4 bases, and 11 bases separated the two germline ends. Germline CDR1 reads SGHVS; CDR2 reads FNYEAQ. The CDR3 length is 13 residues. The CDR3 DNA sequence: TGTGCCAGCTCGGCAGGGCTCACCGGGGAGCTGTTTTTT. As protein: CASSAGLTGELFF.

This clonotype was seen more than once but under ten times. The chain has TRBV6-2 or TRBV6-3 and TRBJ2-2; a weak D match, TRBD1 (6 bases). Germline V lookup: CDR1 MNHEY, CDR2 SVGEGT. The ends were cut back, 1 base at V and 7 bases at J, with 16 bases in the middle. CDR3 length equals 16 residues. The DNA for the CDR3 is TGTGCCAGCAGTTACTTGTCGGGACAAAGATTCGGGGAGCTGTTTTTT. Translated: CASSYLSGQRFGELFF.

The CDR3 coding sequence is TGTGCCAGCAGCTTGGCCGGTGGGACGTTGGCTAACTATGGCTACACCTTC. Its protein is CASSLAGGTLANYGYTF. The V and J genes are TRBV5-4 and TRBJ1-2, with a possible D match to TRBD1 (5 bases). V was trimmed by 0 bases and J by 0 bases, leaving 15 bases between them. CDR3 length equals 17 residues. CDR1 and CDR2 from the germline V gene are SGHNT and YYREEE (reference sequence).

The chain employs TRBV6-1 and TRBJ1-1; possible D gene TRBD1, 5 bases. Germline CDR1 reads MNHNS; CDR2 reads SASEGT. The CDR3 spans 14 residues. V lost 7 bases to trimming and J lost 1 base, with 13 bases between them. The CDR3 here is CASTLGRPNTEAFF. For the CDR3, the DNA is TGTGCCAGCACCTTGGGACGGCCGAACACTGAAGCTTTCTTT.

A single count supports this clonotype. With a much larger clone just one base away, this may be a read error. The chain carries TRBV20-1 and TRBJ2-5, with D maybe TRBD1 (5 bases). V was shortened by 0 bases and J by 2 bases, with 19 bases between the two germline ends. The germline V gene encodes CDR1 DFQATT and CDR2 SNEGSKA (reference sequence). This CDR3 spans 17 amino acids. As DNA, the CDR3 is TGCAGTGCTAGAGACTATGTGACAGCGATAAGACAAGAGACCCAGTACTTC. Amino acid sequence: CSARDYVTAIRQETQYF.

In its sample, this clonotype was seen once. The chain joins TRBV2 to TRBJ2-1; 9 nucleotides agree with TRBD1. CDR3 length: 16 residues. Unmatched junction bases numbered 15, after V lost 8 bases and J lost 7 bases. Germline CDR1 and CDR2: SNHLY and FYNNEI. CDR3 sequence reads: CASGATTGGRTNEQFF. The CDR3 DNA reads as TGTGCCAGCGGAGCAACGACAGGGGGTCGGACAAATGAGCAGTTCTTC.

V usage is TRBV27 and J usage is TRBJ2-3; weak D call: TRBD2 (6 bases). The CDR3 sequence is 15 residues long. CDR1 is MNHEY, CDR2 SMNVEV, per germline (reference sequence). V was shortened by 2 bases and J by 4 bases, with 13 bases between the two germline ends. The CDR3 region has the DNA TGTGCCAGCAGTTTAGAGTCACTAGCAGCAGATACGCAGTATTTT. Translation: CASSLESLAADTQYF.

The table lists this clonotype with a count of one. The chain combines TRBV20-1 with TRBJ2-4, with 7 bases that match TRBD1. The CDR3 is made up of 14 amino acids. J was trimmed by 2 bases and V by 6 bases; bases with no gene match: 7. Germline values: CDR1 DFQATT, CDR2 SNEGSKA (reference sequence). CDR3 DNA: TGCAGTGCCACCGACAGGGCGACCAAAAACATTCAGTACTTC. The encoded protein is CSATDRATKNIQYF.

Here the CDR3 DNA reads TGTGCCAGCAGCTACGGGTGGGAAGACACTGAAGCTTTCTTT. Protein product: CASSYGWEDTEAFF. The chain is built from TRBV6-2 or TRBV6-3 and TRBJ1-1, with D uncertain. Germline V lookup: CDR1 MNHEY, CDR2 SVGEGT. With 6 bases removed from V and 3 bases from J, the gap between germline ends came to 14 bases. CDR3 length: 14 residues.

The rearrangement joins TRBV20-1 to TRBJ2-7; TRBD1 matches at 8 bases. V was pared by 4 bases and J by 3 bases, with 8 bases of the junction left unmatched. The CDR3 spans 14 residues. The V gene's germline CDR1 is DFQATT and CDR2 SNEGSKA (reference sequence). The CDR3 loop reads CSAIKQGDVYEQYV. Here the CDR3 DNA reads TGCAGTGCTATAAAACAGGGGGATGTCTACGAGCAGTACGTC.

Notes on this clonotype: An end of the junction differs from the germline gene, which may be a read error. This sequence joins TRBV2 and TRBJ2-7; D is perhaps TRBD2 (7 bases). Germline V gives CDR1 SNHLY, CDR2 FYNNEI. The CDR3 has 13 residues. The CDR3 nucleotides read TGTGCCACCATGGAGGGGGGGCCCTACGGGCAGTACTTC. Its protein is CATMEGGPYGQYF.

J is TRBJ1-5 and V is TRBV7-8; D is uncertain. CDR3 length: 16 residues. CDR1 is SGHVS, CDR2 FQNEAQ, per germline. The V gene lost 0 bases and the J gene lost 0 bases, with 9 bases spanning the gap. The CDR3 region is CASSLAIGYSNQPQHF. In nucleotides, the CDR3 is TGTGCCAGCAGCTTAGCGATTGGCTATAGCAATCAGCCCCAGCATTTT.

The CDR3 nucleotides read TGTGCCAGCAGCCGCCCCCCATCGAACACCGGGGAGCTGTTTTTT. Encoded protein: CASSRPPSNTGELFF. V is TRBV5-4 and J is TRBJ2-2; D gene ambiguous. The germline CDR1 and CDR2 sequences are SGHNT and YYREEE (reference sequence). The CDR3 length is 15 residues. Trimming removed 4 bases from V and 0 bases from J, with 10 bases in between.

V gene TRBV7-6 combines with J gene TRBJ2-7; weak D call: TRBD1 (6 bases). Germline CDR1 is SGHVS and CDR2 is FNYEAQ. This CDR3 has 13 residues. The V end lost 2 bases, the J end lost 3 bases, and 8 bases lay between the germline ends. CDR3 nucleotides: TGTGCCAGCAGCTTAACAGGGAACTACGAGCAGTACTTC. Amino acids: CASSLTGNYEQYF.

A few counts support this clonotype. This sequence joins TRBV29-1 and TRBJ1-1; D is possibly TRBD1 (5 bases). The CDR3 is 13 residues long. Germline V gene sequence: CDR1 SQVTM, CDR2 ANQGSEA. Trimming shortened V by 5 bases and J by 4 bases, and 14 bases separated the two germline ends. CDR3 residues: CSVKQETITEAFF. The CDR3 coding sequence is TGCAGCGTTAAACAGGAAACTATCACTGAAGCTTTCTTT.

This clonotype was found once. A much larger clone is a single base away; this may be a read error. This rearrangement joins TRBV7-8 to TRBJ2-6; D not certain. In germline, CDR1 is SGHVS, CDR2 FQNEAQ. The CDR3 runs 15 residues. Trimming pared 7 bases from V and 5 bases from J, leaving 15 bases between. This CDR3 reads CASKDGAPRANVLTF. The CDR3 DNA is TGTGCCAGCAAGGACGGAGCCCCCAGGGCCAACGTCCTGACTTTC.

This clonotype was detected only once. This chain links TRBV9 with TRBJ2-3; the match to TRBD2 covers 7 bases. V gave up 5 bases and J gave up 1 base; unmatched junction bases: 4. The germline gives CDR1 SGDLS, CDR2 YYNGEE. The CDR3 sequence is 14 residues long. The chain's CDR3 is CASRESGGTDTQYF. CDR3 sequence (DNA): TGTGCCAGCAGAGAAAGCGGGGGCACAGATACGCAGTATTTT.

This clonotype was recorded a few times. The chain carries TRBV5-5 and TRBJ2-5; 7 nucleotides align to TRBD1. Germline V gene lookup returns CDR1 SGHKS and CDR2 YYEKEE (reference sequence). V was pared by 4 bases and J by 7 bases, with 10 bases of the junction left unmatched. This CDR3 region has 14 residues. CDR3 bases: TGTGCCAGCAGCGCCGGGACAGCGCCTTTGACCCAGTACTTC. The encoded protein is CASSAGTAPLTQYF.

A word on this clonotype: A much bigger clone sits one base away, suggesting this may be a read error. V usage is TRBV11-3 and J usage is TRBJ1-1, with D uncertain. V lost 5 bases, J lost 1 base, and 14 bases lay in between. The CDR3 covers 15 residues. CDR1 and CDR2 (germline): SGHNT, YENEEA. CDR3 amino acids: CASSACEGQNTEAFF. For the CDR3, the DNA is TGTGCCAGCAGCGCCTGTGAGGGTCAGAACACTGAAGCTTTCTTT.

The rearrangement uses TRBV12-3 or TRBV12-4 and TRBJ2-5, with TRBD1 matching 10 bases. V dropped 5 bases and J dropped 3; count of bases not matched to a gene: 6. The CDR3 spans 15 residues. The CDR3 reads CASSPDRGGKETQYF. CDR3 sequence (DNA): TGTGCCAGCAGTCCGGACAGGGGGGGGAAAGAGACCCAGTACTTC.

The chain employs TRBV14 and TRBJ1-2; TRBD1 might be the D (6 bases). This CDR3 region has 16 residues. The V gene lost 0 bases and the J gene lost 0 bases, with 11 bases spanning the gap. Germline V lookup: CDR1 SGHDN, CDR2 FVKESK. The chain's CDR3 is CASSQERGQPNYGYTF. DNA for the CDR3: TGTGCCAGCAGCCAAGAAAGAGGACAGCCTAACTATGGCTACACCTTC.